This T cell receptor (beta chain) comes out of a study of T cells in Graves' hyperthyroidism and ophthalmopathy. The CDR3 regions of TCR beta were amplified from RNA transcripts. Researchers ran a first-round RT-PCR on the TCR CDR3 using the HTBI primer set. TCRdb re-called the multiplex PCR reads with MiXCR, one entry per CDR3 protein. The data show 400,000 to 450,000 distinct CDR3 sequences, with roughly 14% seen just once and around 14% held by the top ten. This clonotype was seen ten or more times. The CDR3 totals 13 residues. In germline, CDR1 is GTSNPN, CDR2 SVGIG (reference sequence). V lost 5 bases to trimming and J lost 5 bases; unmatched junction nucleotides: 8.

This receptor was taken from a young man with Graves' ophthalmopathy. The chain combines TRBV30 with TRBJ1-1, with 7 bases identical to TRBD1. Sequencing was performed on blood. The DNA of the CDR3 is TGTGCCTGGGGCACAGGGGATTGGACTGAAGCTTTCTTT. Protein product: CAWGTGDWTEAFF.